The 22 T cell receptor beta chains below all came from one sample that was sequenced in a study of blood T cell repertoires in COVID-19. Generated by immunoSEQ multiplex PCR, the TCRdb table keeps only in-frame clones and is missing some. The sample records some 200,000 clones, approximately 90% being singletons. Material for sequencing was peripheral blood. The receptors originated from a woman in her seventies with COVID-19, enrolled during active disease.

DNA for the CDR3: TGCGCCAGCAGCCAAGAGACTGGTAGCGGGAGCACAGATACGCAGTATTTT. Translating gives CASSQETGSGSTDTQYF. The chain carries TRBV4-1 and TRBJ2-3, with 7 bases aligning to TRBD2. CDR1 MGHRA and CDR2 YSYEKL come from the germline V gene. The CDR3 extends over 17 amino acids. V was pared by 0 bases and J by 0 bases, with 6 bases of the junction left unmatched.

Here the CDR3 reads CASSRGRTEAFF. CDR3 nucleotides: TGTGCCAGCAGCAGGGGGCGGACTGAAGCTTTCTTT. V usage is TRBV6-5 and J usage is TRBJ1-1; the match to TRBD1 covers 8 bases. V dropped 6 bases and J dropped 5; count of bases not matched to a gene: 2. CDR1 is MNHEY and CDR2 is SVGAGI in the germline V gene. The CDR3 spans 12 residues.

The chain links TRBV4-1 to TRBJ1-4; D may be TRBD1 (6 bases). V lost 4 bases to trimming and J lost 7 bases, with 19 bases between them. Germline CDR1 and CDR2: MGHRA and YSYEKL. The CDR3 spans 16 residues. The CDR3 loop is CASSLPRGGAGEKLFF. CDR3 DNA: TGCGCCAGCAGCCTTCCAAGAGGGGGGGCAGGTGAAAAACTGTTTTTT.

This chain links TRBV3-1 (or the pseudogene TRBV3-2) with TRBJ2-1; weak D call: TRBD1 (6 bases). The germline V and J ends were trimmed by 1 base and 4 bases, with 11 bases remaining between them. Germline values: CDR1 LGHDT, CDR2 YNNKEL (reference sequence). CDR3 size: 15 residues. CDR3 loop: CASSQAQDRYNEQFF. CDR3 in DNA: TGTGCCAGCAGCCAAGCCCAGGACAGATACAATGAGCAGTTCTTC.

This chain links TRBV28 with TRBJ1-1; D not certain. In germline, CDR1 is MDHEN, CDR2 SYDVKM. The CDR3 sequence is 15 residues long. The ends were cut back, 4 bases at V and 5 bases at J, with 17 bases in the middle. CDR3 sequence reads: CASSYSAPVRTEAFF. CDR3 bases: TGTGCCAGCAGTTACTCTGCTCCGGTCCGGACTGAAGCTTTCTTT.

The chain has TRBV7-3 and TRBJ2-2, with TRBD2 matching over 7 bases. V lost 5 bases, J lost 0 bases, and 3 bases stayed unmatched. CDR1 and CDR2 from the germline V gene are SGHTA and FQGTGA. This CDR3 is built from 15 residues. The CDR3 coding sequence is TGTGCCAGCAGCCCCGGACTAGCGAACACCGGGGAGCTGTTTTTT. This translates into CASSPGLANTGELFF.

The V call is TRBV5-1, the J call TRBJ1-1; no definite D call. The CDR3 consists of 15 residues. With 4 bases removed from V and 1 base from J, the gap between germline ends came to 14 bases. Looked up from germline, CDR1 is SGHRS and CDR2 is YFSETQ. The CDR3 DNA reads TGCGCCAGCAGCACCGGGGTGGGCACGAACACTGAAGCTTTCTTT. As protein: CASSTGVGTNTEAFF.

V gene TRBV4-1 combines with J gene TRBJ2-3, with 7 bases lining up with TRBD1. From germline, CDR1 is MGHRA and CDR2 YSYEKL. The junction had 5 bases not matched to a gene; V was cut back by 1 base and J by 1 base. The CDR3 runs to 16 residues. The CDR3 is CASSQARGLGTDTQYF. For the CDR3, the DNA is TGCGCCAGCAGCCAAGCAAGGGGGCTCGGCACAGATACGCAGTATTTT.

The V gene is TRBV15, the J gene TRBJ1-1; D gene unclear. The CDR3 sequence is 13 residues long. V was cut by 0 bases and J by 7 bases, with 9 bases left in between. In germline, CDR1 is LNHNV, CDR2 YYDKDF (reference sequence). The CDR3 nucleotides are TGTGCCACCAGCAGAGATAGGCGGGGTGAAGCTTTCTTT. Amino acids: CATSRDRRGEAFF.

This clone was counted once. The chain is built from TRBV6-5 and TRBJ1-2, with a tentative D call TRBD1 (6 bases). V was shortened by 2 bases and J by 2 bases, with 12 bases between the two germline ends. CDR1 MNHEY and CDR2 SVGAGI come from the germline V gene. The CDR3 consists of 15 residues. The CDR3 loop reads CASSYGGGQNYGYTF. The CDR3 bases are TGTGCCAGCAGTTACGGGGGGGGGCAGAACTATGGCTACACCTTC.

The V call is TRBV28, the J call TRBJ1-5; 7 nucleotides agree with TRBD1. The CDR3 totals 19 residues. Germline values: CDR1 MDHEN, CDR2 SYDVKM. The V and J ends lost 2 bases and 1 base, in that order; junction bases with no gene match: 14. This CDR3 is CASSLGLGGEDWSNQPQHF. The CDR3 DNA reads as TGTGCCAGCAGTTTAGGTTTAGGGGGCGAGGATTGGAGCAATCAGCCCCAGCATTTT.

The chain recombines TRBV4-2 with TRBJ1-2; 9 bases agree with TRBD1. The length of the CDR3 is 15 residues. The J segment lost 3 bases and the V segment lost 1 base, leaving 3 bases of the junction unmatched. The germline CDR1 and CDR2 sequences are LGHNA and YNFKEQ. The CDR3 loop is CASSQGTGEDYGYTF. The CDR3 DNA reads as TGTGCCAGCAGCCAAGGGACAGGGGAGGACTATGGCTACACCTTC.

The chain employs TRBV11-3 and TRBJ1-1, with TRBD1 as a possible D gene (5 bases). Trimming took 3 bases from V and 7 from J, leaving 15 bases between them. The CDR3 spans 14 residues. CDR1 and CDR2 from the germline V gene are SGHNT and YENEEA. The CDR3 loop reads CASSFGTLRGEAFF. The CDR3 bases are TGTGCCAGCAGCTTTGGCACCCTAAGGGGTGAAGCTTTCTTT.

CDR3 bases: TGTGCCAGCAGCCAATACACTAGCGCGAACACCGGGGAGCTGTTTTTT. Amino acids: CASSQYTSANTGELFF. The chain couples TRBV4-2 to TRBJ2-2, with 7 nucleotides matching TRBD2. The V segment lost 2 bases and the J segment 0 bases; nucleotides outside the gene matches: 3. The CDR3 length is 16 residues. Germline V gives CDR1 LGHNA, CDR2 YNFKEQ.

The genes are TRBV4-1 and TRBJ2-7; TRBD1 matches 10 bases. V lost 7 bases and J lost 3; bases outside the gene matches: 12. CDR3 length: 16 amino acids. Germline V gives CDR1 MGHRA, CDR2 YSYEKL. CDR3 amino acids: CASTSHLGTGDYEQYF. The CDR3 coding sequence is TGCGCCAGCACGTCCCATCTCGGGACAGGGGACTACGAGCAGTACTTC.

DNA for the CDR3: TGTGCCACCAGTCGGGGGGAGGCGGGCAAAAACATTCAGTACTTC. Translation gives CATSRGEAGKNIQYF. V is TRBV24-1 and J is TRBJ2-4, with 7 nucleotides matching TRBD2. Trimming at V came to 6 bases and at J to 3 bases, leaving 7 bases not matched to a gene. The CDR3 covers 15 residues. Germline V lookup: CDR1 KGHDR, CDR2 SFDVKD.

The table lists this clone with a count of one. The chain joins TRBV15 to TRBJ1-6; 7 bases align to TRBD1. The V segment lost 0 bases and the J segment 5 bases; nucleotides outside the gene matches: 4. CDR1 is LNHNV, CDR2 YYDKDF, per germline (reference sequence). The CDR3 length is 16 residues. DNA for the CDR3: TGTGCCACCAGCAGAGAGACAGGGTTCCATAATTCACCCCTCCACTTT. This codes for CATSRETGFHNSPLHF.

The gene calls are TRBV6-2 or TRBV6-3 and TRBJ2-1; 10 nucleotides line up with TRBD2. The CDR3 consists of 15 residues. The junction had 8 bases not matched to a gene; V was cut back by 6 bases and J by 6 bases. Germline V gives CDR1 MNHEY, CDR2 SVGEGT. The CDR3 DNA reads as TGTGCCAGCAGCCGTAGCGGGAGGTCGATCAATGAGCAGTTCTTC. Translation: CASSRSGRSINEQFF.

This sequence joins TRBV7-2 and TRBJ2-7, with TRBD1 matching over 10 bases. The CDR3 extends over 14 amino acids. The germline V gene has CDR1 SGHTA and CDR2 FQGNSA. Germline trimming cut 0 bases from V and 4 bases from J; bases unmatched to any gene: 0. The DNA of the CDR3 is TGTGCCAGCAGCTTAGCGGACAGGGGGTACGAGCAGTACTTC. It codes for CASSLADRGYEQYF.

The chain uses TRBV24-1 and TRBJ1-5; D ambiguous. CDR3 size: 12 residues. Germline V gene data show CDR1 as KGHDR and CDR2 as SFDVKD. V lost 4 bases and J lost 11, with 11 bases in between. The CDR3 sequence is CATSERGGTQHF. CDR3 DNA sequence: TGTGCCACCAGTGAACGCGGCGGGACCCAGCATTTT.

The rearrangement joins TRBV5-1 to TRBJ1-1; tentatively, D is TRBD1 (5 bases). The CDR3 is 13 residues long. The germline V gene encodes CDR1 SGHRS and CDR2 YFSETQ. V was pared by 4 bases and J by 6 bases, with 13 bases between. The CDR3 sequence: CASSAGGVAEAFF. CDR3 nucleotides: TGCGCCAGCAGCGCCGGAGGGGTGGCTGAAGCTTTCTTT.

The chain joins TRBV28 to TRBJ2-3; 9 bases line up with TRBD2. V shed 6 bases and J 0 bases; nucleotides not matched to a gene: 16. CDR3 length: 19 residues. The germline V gene has CDR1 MDHEN and CDR2 SYDVKM. CDR3 loop: CASSESGTSGSKSTDTQYF. DNA for the CDR3: TGTGCCAGCAGCGAATCCGGTACTAGCGGGTCTAAAAGCACAGATACGCAGTATTTT.